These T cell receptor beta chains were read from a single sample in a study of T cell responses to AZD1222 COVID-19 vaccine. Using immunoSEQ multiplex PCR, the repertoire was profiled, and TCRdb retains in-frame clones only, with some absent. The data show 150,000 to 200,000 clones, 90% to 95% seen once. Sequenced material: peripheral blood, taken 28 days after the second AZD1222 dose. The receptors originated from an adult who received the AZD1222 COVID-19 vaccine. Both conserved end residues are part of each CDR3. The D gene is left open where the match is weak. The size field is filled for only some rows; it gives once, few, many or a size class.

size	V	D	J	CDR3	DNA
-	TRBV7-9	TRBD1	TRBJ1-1	CASSLGGTGGAEAFF	TGTGCCAGCAGCTTAGGTGGGACAGGGGGAGCTGAAGCTTTCTTT
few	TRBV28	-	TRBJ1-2	CASSFPPRLGRSGYTF	TGTGCCAGCAGTTTCCCTCCTAGGCTAGGGAGAAGTGGCTACACCTTC
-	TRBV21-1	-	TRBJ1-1	CAELNTEAFF	TGTGCCGAACTTAACACTGAAGCTTTCTTT
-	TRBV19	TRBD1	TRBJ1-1	CASSIDPSTGVRAFF	TGTGCCAGTAGTATAGATCCTTCCACAGGGGTAAGGGCTTTCTTT
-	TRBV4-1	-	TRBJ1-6	CASSQLDVSPLHF	TGCGCCAGCAGCCAACTGGACGTTTCACCCCTCCACTTT
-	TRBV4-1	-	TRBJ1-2	CASSRVGQTNYGYTF	TGCGCCAGCAGCCGGGTAGGGCAGACCAACTATGGCTACACCTTC
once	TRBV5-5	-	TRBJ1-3	CASSWGLRVGNTIYF	TGTGCCAGCAGCTGGGGCTTGAGGGTTGGAAACACCATATATTTT
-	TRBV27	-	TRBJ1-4	CASRTDSSNEKLFF	TGTGCCAGCAGGACCGACAGTTCTAATGAAAAACTGTTTTTT
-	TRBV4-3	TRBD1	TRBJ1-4	CASSQVLIQGATEKLFF	TGCGCCAGCAGCCAAGTCCTTATACAGGGGGCAACTGAAAAACTGTTTTTT
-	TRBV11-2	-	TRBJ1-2	CASSPGQGYGYTF	TGTGCCAGCAGCCCGGGCCAGGGGTATGGCTACACCTTC
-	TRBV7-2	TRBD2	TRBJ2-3	CASSLMEPGRDTQYF	TGTGCCAGCAGCTTAATGGAACCCGGGAGGGATACGCAGTATTTT
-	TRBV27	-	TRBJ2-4	CASSPNGNIQYF	TGTGCCAGCAGTCCAAACGGAAACATTCAGTACTTC
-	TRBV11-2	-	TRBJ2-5	CASSSIRSKNETQYF	TGTGCCAGCAGCTCGATACGGTCCAAAAACGAGACCCAGTACTTC
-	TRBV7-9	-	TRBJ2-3	CASTLGEVGTDTQYF	TGTGCCAGCACTCTCGGGGAGGTGGGCACAGATACGCAGTATTTT
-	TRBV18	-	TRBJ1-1	CASSPLGHFNTEAFF	TGTGCCAGCTCACCGCTGGGCCATTTTAACACTGAAGCTTTCTTT
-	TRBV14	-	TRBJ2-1	CASSQDGRNNEQFF	TGTGCCAGCAGCCAAGATGGGAGGAACAATGAGCAGTTCTTC
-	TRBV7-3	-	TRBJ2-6	CASSPQQLSGANVLTF	TGTGCCAGCAGCCCCCAGCAACTCTCTGGGGCCAACGTCCTGACTTTC
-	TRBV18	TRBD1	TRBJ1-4	CASSPRQGFSTNEKLFF	TGTGCCAGCTCACCAAGACAGGGATTTTCAACTAATGAAAAACTGTTTTTT
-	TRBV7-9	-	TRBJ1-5	CASSLRGQPQHF	TGTGCCAGCAGCTTAAGGGGTCAGCCCCAGCATTTT
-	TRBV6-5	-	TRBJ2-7	CASRPTGFYEQYF	TGTGCCAGCCGACCCACAGGGTTCTACGAGCAGTACTTC
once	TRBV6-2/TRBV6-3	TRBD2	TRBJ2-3	CASSLMGLAGLTDTQYF	TGTGCCAGCAGTCTGATGGGACTAGCGGGGCTCACAGATACGCAGTATTTT
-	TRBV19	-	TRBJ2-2	CASTPGATGELFF	TGTGCCAGTACCCCAGGGGCGACCGGGGAGCTGTTTTTT
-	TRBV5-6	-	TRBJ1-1	CASSRGSLGAEAFF	TGTGCCAGCAGCCGCGGGTCCCTGGGCGCTGAAGCTTTCTTT
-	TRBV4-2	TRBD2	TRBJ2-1	CASSLGTSGLNNEQFF	TGTGCCAGCAGCCTCGGGACTAGCGGGCTGAACAATGAGCAGTTCTTC
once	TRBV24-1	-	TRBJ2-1	CATSDSTLRSNEQFF	TGTGCCACCAGTGACTCCACCCTCAGGAGCAATGAGCAGTTCTTC
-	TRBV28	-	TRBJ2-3	CASSLVGRGAQYF	TGTGCCAGCAGTTTAGTCGGCAGGGGAGCGCAGTATTTT
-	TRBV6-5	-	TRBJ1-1	CASSYHRGRSAEAFF	TGTGCCAGCAGTTACCATCGGGGGCGGAGCGCTGAAGCTTTCTTT
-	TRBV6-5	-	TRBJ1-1	CASSYSALGGTEAFF	TGTGCCAGCAGTTACTCAGCTCTGGGGGGCACTGAAGCTTTCTTT
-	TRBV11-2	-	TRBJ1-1	CASSLAPYTEAFF	TGTGCCAGCAGCTTAGCCCCCTACACTGAAGCTTTCTTT
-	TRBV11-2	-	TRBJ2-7	CASSVGFSSYEQYF	TGTGCCAGCAGCGTGGGTTTTTCCTCCTACGAGCAGTACTTC
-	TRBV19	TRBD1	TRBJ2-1	CASSSTGSHNEQFF	TGTGCCAGTAGTTCGACAGGGTCCCACAATGAGCAGTTCTTC
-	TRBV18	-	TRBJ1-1	CASSINKGPGITEAFF	TGTGCCAGCTCGATTAATAAAGGGCCAGGGATCACTGAAGCTTTCTTT
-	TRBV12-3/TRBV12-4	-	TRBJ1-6	CASSDGNSPLHF	TGTGCCAGCAGCGATGGGAATTCACCCCTCCACTTT
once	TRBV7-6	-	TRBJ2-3	CASSETLGLGTDTQYF	TGTGCCAGCAGCGAAACCCTAGGGCTGGGTACAGATACGCAGTATTTT
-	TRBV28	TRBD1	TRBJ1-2	CASSLGQGANYGYTF	TGTGCCAGCAGTTTAGGACAGGGAGCGAACTATGGCTACACCTTC
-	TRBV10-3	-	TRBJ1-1	CAISDPVRANTEAFF	TGTGCCATCAGTGACCCCGTCAGAGCGAACACTGAAGCTTTCTTT
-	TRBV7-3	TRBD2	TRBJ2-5	CASSPGLAGIETQYF	TGTGCCAGCAGCCCGGGACTAGCGGGAATTGAGACCCAGTACTTC